The sequence of this TCR beta chain was determined in a study of T-cell reconstitution after alpha-beta-depleted transplantation in children. The CDR3 has 13 amino acids. Germline assignment: CDR1 DFQATT and CDR2 SNEGSKA (reference sequence). The V segment lost 3 bases and the J segment 6 bases; nucleotides outside the gene matches: 5. This clonotype was counted at least ten times. Its antigen is currently unknown. As it was prepared, the TCRbeta library received unique molecular identifiers. TCRdb processed the PCR reads anew with MiXCR; each CDR3 protein has one entry. The sample consists of fewer than 700,000 distinct CDR3 sequences, 23% of them appearing once. Findings and caveats of the study: Surviving recipient T cells and thymic progenitors accounted for the high day-60 TCRbeta diversity observed in some patients. T-cell numbers and diversity one year post-transplant derived largely from freshly generated T cells. Several hundred expanded graft clones reportedly gave rise to the alpha-beta T cells present about two months after transplant.

The J gene is TRBJ2-7, the V gene TRBV20-1; 10 positions agree with TRBD1. Sequencing used PBMCs, mostly from graft donor cells, obtained 360 days after TCRalphabeta/CD19-depleted stem cell transplant. The sequence was obtained from a boy under two years old who had a stem cell transplant for acute myeloid leukemia, so the T cells may come from the graft donor. The CDR3 DNA reads TGCAGTGCTAGTCGGGACAGGGGTACCGAGCAGTACGTC. Translated, it gives CSASRDRGTEQYV.